Listed here is a single T cell receptor beta chain. Some clones are missing from TCRdb's copy, which holds only in-frame ones; the method was immunoSEQ multiplex PCR. The data show approximately 2.4 million clones, around 95% seen once. The data originate from a study of shared clonotypes between healthy human individuals. Study summary: The composition of the donors was two women and three men aged 18 to 49. CD8 memory received one plate per donor, CD8 naive two, CD4 memory three and CD4 naive three.

All the donors were Caucasian adults who lived in Nashville, Tennessee. This CDR3 contains 13 residues. The germline V and J ends were trimmed by 5 bases and 6 bases, with 11 bases remaining between them. Germline CDR1 reads SGHTA; CDR2 reads FQGNSA. This chain uses TRBV7-2 with TRBJ1-5; D gene uncertain. This sequence was found in a man aged 18 to 29 in good health. The sample consisted of naive CD4+ T cells sorted from blood. The sample's subset: CD45RA+ positively selected. In DNA form, the CDR3 reads TGTGCCAGCAGCCCAGCCGGGGTTCAGCCCCAGCATTTT. Protein product: CASSPAGVQPQHF.